This T cell receptor (beta chain) emerged from a study of long-term antiretroviral therapy in people with HIV (dated by TCRdb to between 2021 and 2022). Looking at the study overall: The earliest samples were collected about a decade before the 2015 WHO recommendation for immediate ART, when ART was typically delayed until CD4 counts fell. Whether ART initiation and durable HIV suppression were associated with changes in peripheral blood TRB repertoire composition and diversity was tested in a retrospective serial study. From a few dozen adults with confirmed HIV infection, the cohort provided some 200 cryopreserved PBMC samples, gathered serially across a mean of around 6 years (range 1-12). Of the roughly 30 participants with HIV, roughly twelve were female. Test extractions of a monoclonal T-cell line alongside 30 to 35 polyclonal samples showed no cross-contamination during QIAcube processing.

Beyond this particular receptor, the publication reports: Inferences about post-ART repertoire changes are limited because no data were available on ART adherence, viral resistance or therapy changes. Because cell numbers in pre-ART samples were limited, unsorted PBMC were profiled instead of sorted CD4+ and CD8+ T cells. Expanded TRB clones identified before ART initiation dominated the repertoire across all time points, though the dominance fluctuated and decreased in many PLHIV after ART. Since PBMC availability was limited, sequencing covered only the TCR beta chain, with no alpha chain pairing. Narrower CDR3 length ranges were observed in HIV repertoires than in controls, and an antigen-experienced repertoire with only a slight naive shift after ART was suggested by the network structure. The samples were dated from about 2004 to 2018, and the ART regimens that were used may be less effective than current ART regimens. ART initiation was associated with a significant increase in TRB diversity, but diversity stayed significantly below transplant donor controls even after long-term ART.

A remark on this clone: The antigen this receptor binds is unknown. Nothing much larger sits one base from this clone, and base qualities are not available.

Participants were included only if at least one PBMC sample before ART initiation and at least two post-ART samples were available. Every participant with HIV received treatment in the United States of America. Before DNA extraction, cryopreserved samples of roughly 0.9-10 million PBMC were thawed and then washed. At the time of the earliest PBMC sample, participants with HIV were aged between roughly 20 and 55 years. PBMC samples were contributed by each participant from 1-4 timepoints before ART initiation and 2-8 timepoints after ART initiation, with a median of 7 samples. Serial HIV viral load, CD4+ T-cell count, ART history and demographic data were obtained for every participant. Genomic DNA was extracted from unsorted PBMC with a Qiagen kit on a QIAcube, with processing performed in batches of 12 samples. The immunoSEQ hsTCRB v3.0 assay was used at survey level resolution to sequence the TRB variable region. The targeted TRB sequencing depth was roughly 35,000-50,000 T-cell genomes per sample. Pooled TRB libraries were sequenced on an Illumina MiSeq with a v3 150-cycle kit. The original pipeline was this. Repertoire analysis ran in R within a reproducible Nextflow workflow covering QC, data transformation and analysis. LymphoSeq2, an R package for exploring AIRR-Seq data, was used to implement custom analyses. After excluding a few samples that yielded fewer than 5000 total TRB sequences, under 200 HIV repertoires remained for analysis. Of the 180 to 200 retained HIV repertoires, some 60 were collected before and around 130 after ART initiation. Repertoires were downsampled to 5000 TRB nucleotide sequences, with summary statistics averaged over 100 downsampling iterations. Only TRB sequences with CDR3 regions of at least seven amino acids were retained for analysis. A Shannon entropy-derived clonality score and the Gini coefficient were used to measure diversity. In repertoire networks, the top 5000 CDR3 amino acid sequences were linked whenever an edit distance of one separated two sequences. GLIPH2 predicted antigen specificity groups and MHC restriction for TRB CDR3 amino acid sequences. CDR3 amino acid sequences were matched against VDJdb and McPAS-TCR to flag known CMV, EBV, HIV or tissue antigen associations. Pre-ART, post-ART and control groups were compared with Wilcoxon signed-rank tests and Holm-Bonferroni correction. TCRdb provides this immuneACCESS table in a form limited to in-frame rearrangements. Some clones are lacking; in checked studies, under half of them reflect an unresolved V gene, and why the rest are absent is not known. V, J and clone size reflect that table, while D and trimming were determined from the DNA. Recorded for this sample are tens of thousands of clones; around 80% of them occurred a single time. The ten biggest clones cover approximately 8% of the sample.

This specimen was unsorted PBMCs, taken 3.1 years after starting antiretroviral therapy. The sequence derives from a woman between 45 and 60 years old with HIV.

The CDR3 is CASRPDGYSNQPQHF. The sequence in DNA is TGTGCCAGTAGGCCCGACGGATATAGCAATCAGCCCCAGCATTTT. The sequence is built from TRBV19 and TRBJ1-5; no D gene is confidently identified. The CDR3 runs 15 residues from the cysteine to the phenylalanine. The sequence is cut down to CDR3 DNA, 45 bases in frame from base 1. Relative to germline, V is 6 bases shorter and J is 0 bases shorter, with 12 bases between their ends. The germline V gene encodes CDR1 LNHDA and CDR2 SQIVND (reference sequence).